These 15 T cell receptor beta chains originate from one sample sequenced in a study of blood T cells in healthy people across ages. Primers used in a second PCR of roughly 6 to 12 cycles were a sample-barcoded 5' primer and a J-beta primer mix. MiXCR, applied by TCRdb to the 5' RACE reads, yields one record per CDR3 protein. Here the sample spans roughly 1,100,000 distinct CDR3 sequences, roughly a quarter being singletons. These same data were also listed under a study on T cells of mothers and their children.

Sequencing was performed on blood. Every receptor here comes from a girl aged 2-10 years in good health.

The V gene is TRBV3-1, the J gene TRBJ2-1; 8 bases line up with TRBD2. Germline assignment: CDR1 LGHDT and CDR2 YNNKEL (reference sequence). With 1 base clipped from V and 0 bases from J, the junction kept 5 bases outside the gene matches. The CDR3 length is 17 residues. The CDR3 DNA follows: TGTGCCAGCAGCCAAGTCGAAGGGACTAGCTCCTACAATGAGCAGTTCTTC. It encodes CASSQVEGTSSYNEQFF.

This clonotype showed up just a few times. The rearrangement joins TRBV29-1 to TRBJ2-7; D assignment may be TRBD1 or TRBD2 (5 bases each). The CDR3 extends over 14 amino acids. The ends were cut back, 7 bases at V and 2 bases at J, with 18 bases in the middle. Germline V gene lookup returns CDR1 SQVTM and CDR2 ANQGSEA. This CDR3 is CSATFSEGPYEQYF. CDR3 DNA: TGCAGCGCCACCTTTTCCGAGGGACCCTACGAGCAGTACTTC.

This clonotype was picked up a small number of times. The CDR3 bases are TGCAGTGCTGTACCGCCGAGTATGTCCTCCTACGAGCAGTACTTC. Its protein is CSAVPPSMSSYEQYF. The V gene is TRBV20-1, the J gene TRBJ2-7; D is unclear. V was shortened by 5 bases and J by 0 bases, with 17 bases between the two germline ends. There are 15 residues in the CDR3. Germline lookup yields CDR1 DFQATT and CDR2 SNEGSKA (reference sequence).

This clonotype appeared many times. The rearrangement joins TRBV4-1 to TRBJ2-5; 7 bases are a match to TRBD2. The trim removed 4 bases at V and 4 bases at J, leaving 6 bases unmatched. The V gene's germline CDR1 is MGHRA and CDR2 YSYEKL. The CDR3 consists of 14 residues. The CDR3: CASSRAAGVETQYF. CDR3 bases: TGCGCCAGCAGCCGGGCGGCGGGAGTAGAGACCCAGTACTTC.

This clonotype appeared a few times. This chain connects TRBV2 to TRBJ2-7; the D is unclear. CDR1 is SNHLY, CDR2 FYNNEI, per germline. Trimming removed 10 bases from V and 1 base from J, with 8 bases in between. The CDR3 sequence is 11 residues long. CDR3 loop: CATTSSYEQYF. CDR3 bases: TGTGCCACCACTTCTTCCTACGAGCAGTACTTC.

This clonotype showed up just a few times. The rearrangement uses TRBV28 and TRBJ2-2, with D unresolved. Germline-derived CDR1 and CDR2 are MDHEN and SYDVKM. V lost 2 bases to trimming and J lost 1 base, with 8 bases between them. The CDR3 totals 15 residues. The CDR3 region is CASSLISENTGELFF. The CDR3 DNA reads TGTGCCAGCAGTTTAATATCGGAGAACACCGGGGAGCTGTTTTTT.

The chain has TRBV3-1 and TRBJ2-1; 9 bases line up with TRBD2. The DNA end lines up better with TRBJ2-5; the J call may be wrong. The CDR3 runs 18 residues. Germline CDR1 is LGHDT and CDR2 is YNNKEL (reference sequence). The CDR3 sequence: CASSAGGVVAGVDETQYF. The CDR3 DNA follows: TGTGCCAGCAGCGCGGGCGGTGTGGTAGCGGGGGTGGATGAGACCCAGTACTTC.

This clonotype was seen more than once but under ten times. The gene calls are TRBV20-1 and TRBJ2-1, with 15 nucleotides matching TRBD2. This CDR3 has 17 residues. Looked up from germline, CDR1 is DFQATT and CDR2 is SNEGSKA (reference sequence). The J segment lost 10 bases and the V segment lost 0 bases, leaving 10 bases of the junction unmatched. The CDR3 loop is CSARDKWGTSGGNEQFF. The CDR3 DNA reads TGCAGTGCTAGAGATAAGTGGGGGACTAGCGGGGGGAACGAGCAGTTCTTC.

The J gene is TRBJ2-7, the V gene TRBV6-1; TRBD1 might be the D (5 bases). V lost 2 bases, J lost 2 bases, and 10 bases lay in between. Germline-derived CDR1 and CDR2 are MNHNS and SASEGT. The CDR3 totals 14 residues. The CDR3 bases are TGTGCCAGCAGTGAAACAGGATTTCCCTACGAGCAGTACTTC. This codes for CASSETGFPYEQYF.

The chain carries TRBV6-1 and TRBJ2-1; D is ambiguous. Germline CDR1 and CDR2: MNHNS and SASEGT. The CDR3 contains 14 residues. V lost 3 bases and J 3 bases, leaving 9 bases between the germline ends. This CDR3 reads CASSDETDYNEQFF. The CDR3 bases are TGTGCCAGCAGTGACGAGACGGACTACAATGAGCAGTTCTTC.

This clonotype was seen a handful of times. This chain's CDR3 is CASSGRIQNTEAFF. In DNA form, the CDR3 reads TGTGCCAGCAGTGGGCGTATTCAGAACACTGAAGCTTTCTTT. The chain combines TRBV2 with TRBJ1-1; the D is unclear. CDR3 length: 14 amino acids. Germline lookup yields CDR1 SNHLY and CDR2 FYNNEI. Trimming took 4 bases from V and 1 from J, leaving 10 bases between them.

This clonotype was picked up one time. V and J are TRBV15 and TRBJ1-4; D gene ambiguous. CDR1 is LNHNV and CDR2 is YYDKDF in the germline V gene (reference sequence). The V end was cut by 0 bases, the J end by 8 bases, with 10 bases between. CDR3 length equals 14 residues. The CDR3 DNA sequence: TGTGCCACCAGCAGAGATCTGGGGAACGAAAAACTGTTTTTT. Its translation: CATSRDLGNEKLFF. Together with reference TRBV15 and TRBJ1-4, the CDR3 gives the full variable domain: DAMVIQNPRYQVTQFGKPVTLSCSQTLNHNVMYWYQQKSSQAPKLLFHYYDKDFNNEADTPDNFQSRRPNTSFCFLDIRSPGLGDTAMYLCATSRDLGNEKLFFGSGTQLSVL.

V is TRBV20-1 and J is TRBJ2-7; 8 bases are shared with TRBD2. The CDR3 has 14 amino acids. With V trimmed by 2 bases and J by 2 bases, 5 bases remained unmatched. Germline V gives CDR1 DFQATT, CDR2 SNEGSKA (reference sequence). CDR3 DNA sequence: TGCAGTGCTAGACGAGGTAGCGGGACCTACGAGCAGTACTTC. It specifies CSARRGSGTYEQYF.

This clonotype was seen more than once but under ten times. J is TRBJ2-5 and V is TRBV6-5, with a possible D match to TRBD2 (5 bases). The end of the DNA fits TRBJ2-1 better, so the J call may be wrong. The CDR3 is 14 amino acids. Germline V gene lookup returns CDR1 MNHEY and CDR2 SVGAGI. This CDR3 is CASSYSLLSGSQFF. Written as DNA, the CDR3 is TGTGCCAGCAGTTACTCCTTACTAAGCGGTTCGCAGTTCTTC.

This clonotype has ten or more counts. The chain links TRBV27 to TRBJ2-1; perhaps TRBD1 as D (6 bases). The germline V gene has CDR1 MNHEY and CDR2 SMNVEV (reference sequence). CDR3 size: 16 residues. The ends were cut back, 5 bases at V and 0 bases at J, with 14 bases in the middle. CDR3 sequence reads: CASSARTESSYNEQFF. The DNA for the CDR3 is TGTGCCAGCAGTGCCCGGACAGAGAGCTCCTACAATGAGCAGTTCTTC.